This entry is about one TCR beta chain. The data derive from a study of blood T cell repertoires in COVID-19. Study as a whole: The samples span acute and convalescent COVID-19 from the United States, Italy and Spain. T cells, B-cell-depleted T cells, or PBMCs provided the cDNA or gDNA that served as material.

Original handling: From reference gene primer amplification, estimates of nucleated cell counts were derived. Sequencing used immunoSEQ multiplex PCR; TCRdb keeps in-frame clones, though not all of them. The D gene and trimming were derived from the DNA, and the V and J assignments and clone size from that table. The sample holds 250,000 to 300,000 clones; 85% to 90% are singletons and the top ten take over 2%. Grouping used clinical history reported by participants in a survey and questionnaire. CDR3 length: 13 amino acids. Germline CDR1 reads SGHTA; CDR2 reads FQGTGA. The V end lost 3 bases, the J end lost 6 bases, and 8 bases lay between the germline ends.

This clonotype was obtained from a woman in her sixties or seventies in a cohort exposed to, infected with or recovered from COVID-19 (not recorded which). This chain links TRBV7-3 with TRBJ2-2, with D tentatively TRBD2 (5 bases). Sequenced material: PBMCs or T cells enriched from blood (not recorded which). CDR3 DNA: TGTGCCAGCAGCTTCGGAGGTTCCGGGGAGCTGTTTTTT. Translation gives CASSFGGSGELFF.